What follows is one TCR beta chain and its context. Sequencing was performed with immunoSEQ multiplex PCR; in TCRdb, only in-frame clones are kept and a portion is missing. The table has under 130,000 clones, about 90% seen once. These data originate in a study of blood T cell repertoires in COVID-19. The wider study: T cells, B-cell-depleted T cells, or PBMCs provided the cDNA or gDNA that served as material.

CDR1 is MNHEY and CDR2 is SMNVEV in the germline V gene (reference sequence). The CDR3 has 13 amino acids. J gave up 5 bases and V 6 bases, and 3 bases lay outside the gene matches. This TCR was sampled from an older woman with acute or convalescent COVID-19. This chain uses TRBV27 with TRBJ2-1; TRBD2 matches 8 bases. The specimen was peripheral blood. CDR3 sequence reads: CASRLLADNEQFF. CDR3 bases: TGTGCCAGCAGGTTACTAGCGGACAATGAGCAGTTCTTC.